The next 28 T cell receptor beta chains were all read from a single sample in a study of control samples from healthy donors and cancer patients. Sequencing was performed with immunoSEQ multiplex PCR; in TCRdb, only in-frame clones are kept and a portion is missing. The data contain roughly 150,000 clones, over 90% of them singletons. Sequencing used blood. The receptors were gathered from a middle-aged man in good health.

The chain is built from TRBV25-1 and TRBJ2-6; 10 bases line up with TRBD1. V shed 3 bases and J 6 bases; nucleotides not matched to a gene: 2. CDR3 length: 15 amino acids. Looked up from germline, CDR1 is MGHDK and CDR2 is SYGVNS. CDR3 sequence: CASSDGTGEANVLTF. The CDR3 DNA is TGTGCCAGCAGTGACGGGACAGGGGAGGCCAACGTCCTGACTTTC.

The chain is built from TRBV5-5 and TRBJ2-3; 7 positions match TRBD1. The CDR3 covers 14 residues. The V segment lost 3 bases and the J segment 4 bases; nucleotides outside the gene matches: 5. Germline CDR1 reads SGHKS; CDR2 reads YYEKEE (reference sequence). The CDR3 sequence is CASSYRQGADTQYF. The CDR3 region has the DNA TGTGCCAGCAGCTATCGACAGGGCGCAGATACGCAGTATTTT.

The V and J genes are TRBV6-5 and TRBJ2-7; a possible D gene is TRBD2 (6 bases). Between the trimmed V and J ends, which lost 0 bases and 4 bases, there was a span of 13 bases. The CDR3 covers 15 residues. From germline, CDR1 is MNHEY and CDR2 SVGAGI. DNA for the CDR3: TGTGCCAGCAGTTACTCGGGACTGCCTCAGTACGAGCAGTACTTC. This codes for CASSYSGLPQYEQYF.

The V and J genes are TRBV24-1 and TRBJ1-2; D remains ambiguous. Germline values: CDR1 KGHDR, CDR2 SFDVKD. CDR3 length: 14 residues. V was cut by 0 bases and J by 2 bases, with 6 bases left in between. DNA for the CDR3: TGTGCCACCAGTGATTTGAAGAGAAACTATGGCTACACCTTC. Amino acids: CATSDLKRNYGYTF.

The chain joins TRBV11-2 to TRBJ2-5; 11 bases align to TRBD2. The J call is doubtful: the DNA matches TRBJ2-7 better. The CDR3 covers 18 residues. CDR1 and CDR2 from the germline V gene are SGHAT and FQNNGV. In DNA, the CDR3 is TGTGCCAGCAGCTTAACTAGCGGGAGAGCTTCCCGATCCTACGAGCAGTACTTC. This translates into CASSLTSGRASRSYEQYF.

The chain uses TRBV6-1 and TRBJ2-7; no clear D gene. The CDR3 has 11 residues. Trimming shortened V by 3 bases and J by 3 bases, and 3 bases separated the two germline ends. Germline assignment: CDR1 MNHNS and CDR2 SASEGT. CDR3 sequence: CASSDYYEQYF. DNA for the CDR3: TGTGCCAGCAGTGATTACTACGAGCAGTACTTC.

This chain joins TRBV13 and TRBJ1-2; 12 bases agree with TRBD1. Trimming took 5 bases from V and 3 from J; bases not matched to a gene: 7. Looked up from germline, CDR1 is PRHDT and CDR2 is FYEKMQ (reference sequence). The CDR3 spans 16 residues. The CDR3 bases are TGTGCCAGCAGCCTCCCCGGGACAGGGGGCGACTATGGCTACACCTTC. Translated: CASSLPGTGGDYGYTF. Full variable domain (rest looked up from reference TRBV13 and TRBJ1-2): AAGVIQSPRHLIKEKRETATLKCYPIPRHDTVYWYQQGPGQDPQFLISFYEKMQSDKGSIPDRFSAQQFSDYHSELNMSSLELGDSALYFCASSLPGTGGDYGYTFGSGTRLTVV.

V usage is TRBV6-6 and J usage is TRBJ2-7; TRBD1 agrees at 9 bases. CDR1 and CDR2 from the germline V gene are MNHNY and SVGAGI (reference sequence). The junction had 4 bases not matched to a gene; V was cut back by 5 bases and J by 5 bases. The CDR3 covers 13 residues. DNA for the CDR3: TGTGCCAGCAGTCTCCGGGACAGGGACGAGCAGTACTTC. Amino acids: CASSLRDRDEQYF.

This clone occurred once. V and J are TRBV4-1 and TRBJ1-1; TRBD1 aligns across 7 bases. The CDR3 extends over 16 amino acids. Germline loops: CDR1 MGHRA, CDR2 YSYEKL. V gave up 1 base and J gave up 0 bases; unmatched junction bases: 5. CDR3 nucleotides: TGCGCCAGCAGCCAAGGGGACAGATCGATGAACACTGAAGCTTTCTTT. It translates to CASSQGDRSMNTEAFF.

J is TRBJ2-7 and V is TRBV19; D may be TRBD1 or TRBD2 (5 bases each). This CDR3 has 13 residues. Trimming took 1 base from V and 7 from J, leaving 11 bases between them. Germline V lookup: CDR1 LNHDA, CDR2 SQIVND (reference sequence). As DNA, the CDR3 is TGTGCCAGTAGTATAGTACGGGGCAGGGAGCAGTACTTC. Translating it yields CASSIVRGREQYF.

CDR3 DNA sequence: TGCGCCAGCAGCTTCGCTAGCAGCTCCTACGAGCAGTACTTC. It is translated as CASSFASSSYEQYF. The chain carries TRBV5-1 and TRBJ2-7, with D possibly being TRBD2 (5 bases). Germline V gives CDR1 SGHRS, CDR2 YFSETQ. This CDR3 contains 14 residues. The ends were cut back, 2 bases at V and 0 bases at J, with 9 bases in the middle. The full variable domain, rest sourced from reference TRBV5-1 and TRBJ2-7, is KAGVTQTPRYLIKTRGQQVTLSCSPISGHRSVSWYQQTPGQGLQFLFEYFSETQRNKGNFPGRFSGRQFSNSRSEMNVSTLELGDSALYLCASSFASSSYEQYFGPGTRLTVT.

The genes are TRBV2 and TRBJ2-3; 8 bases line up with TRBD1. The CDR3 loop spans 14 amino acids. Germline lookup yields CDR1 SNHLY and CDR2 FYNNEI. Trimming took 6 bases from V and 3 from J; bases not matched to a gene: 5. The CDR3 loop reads CASSAGGATDTQYF. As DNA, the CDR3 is TGTGCCAGCAGCGCAGGGGGCGCAACAGATACGCAGTATTTT.

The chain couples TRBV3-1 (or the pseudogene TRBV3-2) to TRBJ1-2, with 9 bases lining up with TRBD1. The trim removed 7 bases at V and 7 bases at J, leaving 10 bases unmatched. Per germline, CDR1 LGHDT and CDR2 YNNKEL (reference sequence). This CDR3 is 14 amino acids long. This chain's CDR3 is CASTSNRGRSGYTF. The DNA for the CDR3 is TGTGCCAGCACCTCGAACAGGGGGCGAAGTGGCTACACCTTC.

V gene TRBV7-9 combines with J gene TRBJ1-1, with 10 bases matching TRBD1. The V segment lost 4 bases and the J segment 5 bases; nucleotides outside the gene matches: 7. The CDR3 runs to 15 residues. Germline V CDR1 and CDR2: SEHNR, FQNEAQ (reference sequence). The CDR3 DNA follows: TGTGCCAGCAGCTGGGGGGACAGGGGAGGGACTGAAGCTTTCTTT. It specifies CASSWGDRGGTEAFF.

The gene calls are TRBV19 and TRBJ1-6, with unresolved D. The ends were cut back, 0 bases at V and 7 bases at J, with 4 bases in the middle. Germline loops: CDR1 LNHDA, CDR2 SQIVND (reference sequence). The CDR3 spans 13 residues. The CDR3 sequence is CASSIERNSPLHF. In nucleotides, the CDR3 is TGTGCCAGTAGTATAGAGAGGAATTCACCCCTCCACTTT. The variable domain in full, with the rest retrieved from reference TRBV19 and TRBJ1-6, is DGGITQSPKYLFRKEGQNVTLSCEQNLNHDAMYWYRQDPGQGLRLIYYSQIVNDFQKGDIAEGYSVSREKKESFPLTVTSAQKNPTAFYLCASSIERNSPLHFGNGTRLTVT.

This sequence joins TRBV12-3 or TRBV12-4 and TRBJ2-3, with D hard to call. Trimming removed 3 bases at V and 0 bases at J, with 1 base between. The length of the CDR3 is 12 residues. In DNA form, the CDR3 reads TGTGCCAGCAGTTTTAGCACAGATACGCAGTATTTT. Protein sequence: CASSFSTDTQYF.

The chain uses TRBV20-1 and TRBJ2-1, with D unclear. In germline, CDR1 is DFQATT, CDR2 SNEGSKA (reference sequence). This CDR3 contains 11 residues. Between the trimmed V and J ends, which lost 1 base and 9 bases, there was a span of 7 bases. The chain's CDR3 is CSARGGLEQFF. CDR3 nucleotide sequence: TGCAGTGCTAGAGGCGGTCTTGAGCAGTTCTTC.

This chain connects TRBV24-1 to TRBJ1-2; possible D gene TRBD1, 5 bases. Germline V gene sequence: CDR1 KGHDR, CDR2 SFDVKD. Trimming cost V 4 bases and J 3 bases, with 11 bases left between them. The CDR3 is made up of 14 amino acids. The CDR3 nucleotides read TGTGCCACCAGTGACGTGGCAGGGCACTATGGCTACACCTTC. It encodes CATSDVAGHYGYTF.

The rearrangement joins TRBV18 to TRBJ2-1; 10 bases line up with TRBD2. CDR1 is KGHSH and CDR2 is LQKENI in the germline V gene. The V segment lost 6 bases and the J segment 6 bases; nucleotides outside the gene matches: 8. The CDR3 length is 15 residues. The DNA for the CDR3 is TGTGCCAGCTCGACTCCTAGCGGGAGACGCAATGAGCAGTTCTTC. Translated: CASSTPSGRRNEQFF.

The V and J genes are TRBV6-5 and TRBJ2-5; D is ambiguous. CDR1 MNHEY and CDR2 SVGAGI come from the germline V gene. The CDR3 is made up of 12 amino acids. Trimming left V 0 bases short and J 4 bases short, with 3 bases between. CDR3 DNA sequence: TGTGCCAGCAGTTACTCGGGAGAGACCCAGTACTTC. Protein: CASSYSGETQYF.

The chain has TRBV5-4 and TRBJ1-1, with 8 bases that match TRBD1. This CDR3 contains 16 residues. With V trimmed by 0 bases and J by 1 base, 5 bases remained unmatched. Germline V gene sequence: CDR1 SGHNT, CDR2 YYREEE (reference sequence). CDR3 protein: CASSLALTGGNTEAFF. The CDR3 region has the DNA TGTGCCAGCAGCTTGGCCCTTACAGGGGGGAACACTGAAGCTTTCTTT.

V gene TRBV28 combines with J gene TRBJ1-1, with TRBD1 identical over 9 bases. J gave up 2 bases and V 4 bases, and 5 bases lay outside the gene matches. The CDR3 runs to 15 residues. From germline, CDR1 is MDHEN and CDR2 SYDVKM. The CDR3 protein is CASSSRQGGNTEAFF. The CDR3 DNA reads TGTGCCAGCAGTTCCAGACAGGGGGGAAACACTGAAGCTTTCTTT. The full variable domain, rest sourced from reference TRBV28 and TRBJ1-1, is DVKVTQSSRYLVKRTGEKVFLECVQDMDHENMFWYRQDPGLGLRLIYFSYDVKMKEKGDIPEGYSVSREKKERFSLILESASTNQTSMYLCASSSRQGGNTEAFFGQGTRLTVV.

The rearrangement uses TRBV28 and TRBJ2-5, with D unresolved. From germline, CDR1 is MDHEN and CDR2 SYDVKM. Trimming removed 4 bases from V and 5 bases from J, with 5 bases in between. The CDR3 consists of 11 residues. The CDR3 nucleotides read TGTGCCAGCAGTTCAAGCGAGACCCAGTACTTC. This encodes CASSSSETQYF.

Here the CDR3 reads CASSLGGPMNTEAFF. CDR3 coding DNA: TGCGCCAGCAGCTTGGGGGGCCCCATGAACACTGAAGCTTTCTTT. The rearrangement joins TRBV5-1 to TRBJ1-1, with D possibly being TRBD1 (5 bases). CDR1 is SGHRS and CDR2 is YFSETQ in the germline V gene. This CDR3 spans 15 amino acids. The V end lost 0 bases, the J end lost 0 bases, and 9 bases lay between the germline ends.

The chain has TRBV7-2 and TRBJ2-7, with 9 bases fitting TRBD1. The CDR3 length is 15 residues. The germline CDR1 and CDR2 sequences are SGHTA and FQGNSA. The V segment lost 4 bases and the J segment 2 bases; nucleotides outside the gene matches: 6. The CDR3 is CASSYSGQGPYEQYF. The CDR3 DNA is TGTGCCAGCAGCTACTCGGGACAGGGACCCTACGAGCAGTACTTC.

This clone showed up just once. The CDR3 protein is CASSSADRYNSPLHF. The CDR3 coding sequence is TGTGCCAGTAGCTCCGCGGACAGGTATAATTCACCCCTCCACTTT. The chain couples TRBV19 to TRBJ1-6; 7 bases fit TRBD1. This CDR3 comprises 15 residues. The V and J ends lost 6 bases and 4 bases, in that order; junction bases with no gene match: 6. In germline, CDR1 is LNHDA, CDR2 SQIVND (reference sequence).

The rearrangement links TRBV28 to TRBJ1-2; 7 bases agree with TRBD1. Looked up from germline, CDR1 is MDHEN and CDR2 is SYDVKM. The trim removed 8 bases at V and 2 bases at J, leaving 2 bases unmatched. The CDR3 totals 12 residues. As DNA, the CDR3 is TGTGCCAGCCAACAGGGGAACTATGGCTACACCTTC. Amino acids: CASQQGNYGYTF.

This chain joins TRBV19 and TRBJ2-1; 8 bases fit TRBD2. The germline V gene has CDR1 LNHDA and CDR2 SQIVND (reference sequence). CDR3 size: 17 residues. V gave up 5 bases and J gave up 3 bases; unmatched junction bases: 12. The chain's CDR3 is CASSPSTSALNYNEQFF. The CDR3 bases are TGTGCCAGTAGTCCGTCGACTAGCGCCTTAAACTACAATGAGCAGTTCTTC. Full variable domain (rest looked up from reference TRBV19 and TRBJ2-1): DGGITQSPKYLFRKEGQNVTLSCEQNLNHDAMYWYRQDPGQGLRLIYYSQIVNDFQKGDIAEGYSVSREKKESFPLTVTSAQKNPTAFYLCASSPSTSALNYNEQFFGPGTRLTVL.